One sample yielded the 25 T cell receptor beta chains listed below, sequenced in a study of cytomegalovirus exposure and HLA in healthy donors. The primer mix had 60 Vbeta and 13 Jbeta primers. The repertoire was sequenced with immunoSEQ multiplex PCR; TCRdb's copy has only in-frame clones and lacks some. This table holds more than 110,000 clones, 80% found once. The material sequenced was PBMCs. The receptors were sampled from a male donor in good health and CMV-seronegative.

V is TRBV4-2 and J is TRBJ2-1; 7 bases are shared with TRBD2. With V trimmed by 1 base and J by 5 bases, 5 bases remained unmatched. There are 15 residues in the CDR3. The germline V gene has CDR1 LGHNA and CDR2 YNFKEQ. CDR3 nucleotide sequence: TGTGCCAGCAGCCAAGCGGGACTACAGCACAATGAGCAGTTCTTC. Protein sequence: CASSQAGLQHNEQFF.

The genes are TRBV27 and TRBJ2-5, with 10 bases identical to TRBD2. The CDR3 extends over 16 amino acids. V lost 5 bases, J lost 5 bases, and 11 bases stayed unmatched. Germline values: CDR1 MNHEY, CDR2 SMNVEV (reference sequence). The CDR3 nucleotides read TGTGCCAGCAGTCCAATAGCGGGGGGCCCCCGGGAGACCCAGTACTTC. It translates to CASSPIAGGPRETQYF.

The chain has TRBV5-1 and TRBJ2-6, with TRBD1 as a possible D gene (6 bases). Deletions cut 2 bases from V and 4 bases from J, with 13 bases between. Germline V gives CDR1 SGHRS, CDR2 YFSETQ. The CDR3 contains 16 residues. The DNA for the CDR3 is TGCGCCAGCAGCTTAGGGGGAGTGAGCGGGGCCAACGTCCTGACTTTC. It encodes CASSLGGVSGANVLTF.

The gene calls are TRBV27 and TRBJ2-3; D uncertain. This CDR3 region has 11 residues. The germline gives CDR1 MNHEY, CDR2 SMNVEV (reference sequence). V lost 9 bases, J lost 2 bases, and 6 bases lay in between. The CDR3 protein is CASPVTDTQYF. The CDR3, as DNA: TGTGCCAGTCCCGTCACAGATACGCAGTATTTT.

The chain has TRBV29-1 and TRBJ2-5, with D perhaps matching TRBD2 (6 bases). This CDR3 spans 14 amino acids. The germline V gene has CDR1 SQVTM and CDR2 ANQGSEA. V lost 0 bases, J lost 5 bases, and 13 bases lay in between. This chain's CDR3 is CSVEEVEGLETQYF. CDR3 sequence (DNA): TGCAGCGTTGAAGAGGTGGAGGGGCTGGAGACCCAGTACTTC.

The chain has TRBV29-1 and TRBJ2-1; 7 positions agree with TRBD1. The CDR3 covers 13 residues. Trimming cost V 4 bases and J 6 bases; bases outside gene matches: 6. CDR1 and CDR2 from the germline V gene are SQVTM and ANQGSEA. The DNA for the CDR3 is TGCAGCGTTGCGGGACAGAGATTCAATGAGCAGTTCTTC. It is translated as CSVAGQRFNEQFF.

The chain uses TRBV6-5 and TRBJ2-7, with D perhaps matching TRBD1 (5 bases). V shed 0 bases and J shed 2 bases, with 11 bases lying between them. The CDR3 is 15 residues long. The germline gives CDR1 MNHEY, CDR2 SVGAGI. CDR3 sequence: CASSYSVSGPYEQYF. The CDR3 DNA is TGTGCCAGCAGTTACTCGGTATCAGGGCCCTACGAGCAGTACTTC.

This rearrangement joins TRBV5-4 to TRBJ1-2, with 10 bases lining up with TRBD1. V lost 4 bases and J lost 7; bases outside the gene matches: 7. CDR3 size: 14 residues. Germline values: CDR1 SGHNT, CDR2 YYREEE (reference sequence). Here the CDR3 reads CASSRGQGVSGYTF. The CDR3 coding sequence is TGTGCCAGCAGCCGAGGACAGGGGGTGTCTGGCTACACCTTC.

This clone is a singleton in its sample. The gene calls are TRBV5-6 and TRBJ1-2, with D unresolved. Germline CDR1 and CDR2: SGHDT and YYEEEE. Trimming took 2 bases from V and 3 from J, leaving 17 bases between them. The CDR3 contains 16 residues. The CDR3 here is CASSFRISTAYYGYTF. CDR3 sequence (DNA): TGTGCCAGCAGCTTCAGGATCAGCACAGCCTACTATGGCTACACCTTC.

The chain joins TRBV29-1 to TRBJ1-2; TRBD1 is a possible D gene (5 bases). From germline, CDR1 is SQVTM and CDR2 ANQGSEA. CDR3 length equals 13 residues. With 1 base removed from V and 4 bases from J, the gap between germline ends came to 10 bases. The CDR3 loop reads CSVEGGASYGYTF. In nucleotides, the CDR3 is TGCAGCGTTGAAGGGGGCGCATCCTATGGCTACACCTTC.

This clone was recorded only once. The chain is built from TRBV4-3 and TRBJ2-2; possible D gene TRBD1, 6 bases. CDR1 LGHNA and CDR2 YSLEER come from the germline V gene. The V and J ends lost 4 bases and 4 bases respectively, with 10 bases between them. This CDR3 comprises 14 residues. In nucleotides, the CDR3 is TGCGCCAGCAGCCTCCGGACAGCCACCGGGGAGCTGTTTTTT. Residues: CASSLRTATGELFF.

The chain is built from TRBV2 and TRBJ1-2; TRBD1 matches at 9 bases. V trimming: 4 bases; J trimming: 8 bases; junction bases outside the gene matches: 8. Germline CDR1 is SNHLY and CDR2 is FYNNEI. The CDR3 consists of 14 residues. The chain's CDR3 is CASSGDRDFRGYTF. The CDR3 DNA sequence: TGTGCCAGCAGTGGGGACAGGGATTTTCGAGGCTACACCTTC.

The DNA of the CDR3 is TGTGCCAGCAGTACAACTCTTAACAGGGTTAGGGAGACCCAGTACTTC. This translates into CASSTTLNRVRETQYF. This chain connects TRBV25-1 to TRBJ2-5; perhaps TRBD1 as D (6 bases). CDR3 length: 16 amino acids. The germline gives CDR1 MGHDK, CDR2 SYGVNS. V lost 5 bases, J lost 5 bases, and 21 bases lay in between.

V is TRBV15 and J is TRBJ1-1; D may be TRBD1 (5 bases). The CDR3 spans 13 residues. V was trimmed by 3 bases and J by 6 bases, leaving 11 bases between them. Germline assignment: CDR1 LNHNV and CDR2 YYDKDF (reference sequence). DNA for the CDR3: TGTGCCACCAGCAGGGGGGGTTTGGCTGAAGCTTTCTTT. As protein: CATSRGGLAEAFF.

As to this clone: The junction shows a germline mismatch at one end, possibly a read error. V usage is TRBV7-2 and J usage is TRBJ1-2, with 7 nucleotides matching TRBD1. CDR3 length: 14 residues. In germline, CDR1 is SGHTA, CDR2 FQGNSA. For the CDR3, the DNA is TGTGCCAGCAGCCTAGCGACAGGGTTCGGTGGCTACACCTTC. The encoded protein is CASSLATGFGGYTF.

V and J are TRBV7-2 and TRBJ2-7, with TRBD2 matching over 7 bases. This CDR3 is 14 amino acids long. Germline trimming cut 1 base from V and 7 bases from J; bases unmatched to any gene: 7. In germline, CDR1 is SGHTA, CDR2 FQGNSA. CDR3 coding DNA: TGTGCCAGCAGCTTAGGACACCAGGGAGGGGAGCAGTACTTC. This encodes CASSLGHQGGEQYF.

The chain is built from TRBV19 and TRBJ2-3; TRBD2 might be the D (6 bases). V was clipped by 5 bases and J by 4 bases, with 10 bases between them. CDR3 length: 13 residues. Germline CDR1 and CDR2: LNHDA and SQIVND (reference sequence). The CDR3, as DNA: TGTGCCAGTAGTCTAGCGAGAGCAGATACGCAGTATTTT. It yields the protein CASSLARADTQYF.

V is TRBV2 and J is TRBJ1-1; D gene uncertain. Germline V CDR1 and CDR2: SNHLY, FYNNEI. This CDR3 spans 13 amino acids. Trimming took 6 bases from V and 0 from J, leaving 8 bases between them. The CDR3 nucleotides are TGTGCCAGCAGCAGGTTCATGAACACTGAAGCTTTCTTT. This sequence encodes CASSRFMNTEAFF.

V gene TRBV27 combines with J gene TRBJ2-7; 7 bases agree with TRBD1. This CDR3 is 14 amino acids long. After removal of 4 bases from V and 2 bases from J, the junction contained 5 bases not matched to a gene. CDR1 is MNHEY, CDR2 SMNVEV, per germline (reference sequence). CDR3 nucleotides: TGTGCCAGCAGTTCGGACAGGACTCCCTACGAGCAGTACTTC. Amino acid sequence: CASSSDRTPYEQYF.

In DNA form, the CDR3 reads TGTGCCAGTAGTATATTTCCGGCTAACTATGGCTACACCTTC. It specifies CASSIFPANYGYTF. The chain has TRBV19 and TRBJ1-2; no definite D call. CDR1 and CDR2 from the germline V gene are LNHDA and SQIVND (reference sequence). The V end was cut by 2 bases, the J end by 0 bases, with 7 bases between. The CDR3 extends over 14 amino acids.

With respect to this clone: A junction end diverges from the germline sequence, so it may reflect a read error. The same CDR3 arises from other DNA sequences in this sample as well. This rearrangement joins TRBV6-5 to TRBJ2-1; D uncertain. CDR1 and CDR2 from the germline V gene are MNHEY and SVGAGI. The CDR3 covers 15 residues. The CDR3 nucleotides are TGCGCCAGCAGTTACAGAGAAGCCCTCTACAATGAGCAGTTCTTC. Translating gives CASSYREALYNEQFF.

The CDR3 region has the DNA TGTGCCAGCAGTCCGGCACTAACCTACGAGCAGTACTTC. Translated, it gives CASSPALTYEQYF. The chain links TRBV27 to TRBJ2-7; D remains ambiguous. The CDR3 has 13 amino acids. V was clipped by 5 bases and J by 2 bases, with 10 bases between them. Germline V gene lookup returns CDR1 MNHEY and CDR2 SMNVEV (reference sequence).

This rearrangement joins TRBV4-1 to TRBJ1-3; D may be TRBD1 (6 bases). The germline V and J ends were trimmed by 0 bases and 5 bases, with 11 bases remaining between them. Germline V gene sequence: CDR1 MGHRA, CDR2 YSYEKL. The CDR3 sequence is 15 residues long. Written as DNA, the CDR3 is TGCGCCAGCAGCCAAGATTTGACAGGCCGAAACACCATATATTTT. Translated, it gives CASSQDLTGRNTIYF.

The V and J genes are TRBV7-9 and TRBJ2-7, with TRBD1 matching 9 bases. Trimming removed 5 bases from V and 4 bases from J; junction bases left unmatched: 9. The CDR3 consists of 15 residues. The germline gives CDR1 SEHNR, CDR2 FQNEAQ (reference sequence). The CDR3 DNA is TGTGCCAGCAGCCTACCCACAGGGGGCGCGTACGAGCAGTACTTC. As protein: CASSLPTGGAYEQYF.

CDR3 nucleotide sequence: TGCGCCAGCAGCTTTAGCGGACCCACAGATACGCAGTATTTT. It specifies CASSFSGPTDTQYF. This chain connects TRBV5-1 to TRBJ2-3; D is possibly TRBD2 (6 bases). Deletions cut 2 bases from V and 2 bases from J, with 9 bases between. The length of the CDR3 is 14 residues. Germline assignment: CDR1 SGHRS and CDR2 YFSETQ.